These 9 T cell receptor beta chains share one sample of origin, sequenced in a study of radiotherapy plus CTLA-4 blockade in lung cancer. The assay was immunoSEQ multiplex PCR, and TCRdb's table has in-frame clones only and misses some. The sample gives about 110,000 clones, about 83% of which show up once; 2% to 2.5% is in the top ten. This specimen consisted of peripheral blood, obtained from a patient treated with radiotherapy plus ipilimumab. The receptors were sampled from a human donor with non-small cell lung cancer that progressed on radiotherapy plus ipilimumab. Some clones in this sample may be carry-over from other donors' samples.

The gene calls are TRBV5-4 and TRBJ2-5, with 7 bases lining up with TRBD1. The CDR3 has 13 residues. After removal of 3 bases from V and 4 bases from J, the junction contained 3 bases not matched to a gene. Germline V gene sequence: CDR1 SGHNT, CDR2 YYREEE (reference sequence). The CDR3 is CASSSRQGETQYF. Here the CDR3 DNA reads TGTGCCAGCAGCTCGAGACAGGGAGAGACCCAGTACTTC.

This clone has a single count. The sample has other DNA sequences that encode this CDR3 too. The J gene is TRBJ2-7, the V gene TRBV27; D might be TRBD1 or TRBD2, each matching 5 bases. V lost 6 bases and J lost 4, with 19 bases in between. The germline V gene encodes CDR1 MNHEY and CDR2 SMNVEV (reference sequence). The CDR3 is made up of 15 amino acids. The CDR3 DNA reads as TGTGCCAGCAGGGCCCCGGGGCCGCGCTTTTACGAGCAGTACTTC. This gives the protein CASRAPGPRFYEQYF.

J is TRBJ1-1 and V is TRBV18, with TRBD1 as a possible D gene (5 bases). The CDR3 is 16 residues long. The V end lost 2 bases, the J end lost 2 bases, and 15 bases lay between the germline ends. Per the germline V gene, CDR1 is KGHSH and CDR2 is LQKENI. The CDR3 loop reads CASSPYWGGDNTEAFF. DNA for the CDR3: TGTGCCAGCTCACCATACTGGGGGGGAGATAACACTGAAGCTTTCTTT.

The chain is built from TRBV13 and TRBJ1-4; 9 bases match TRBD1. Germline lookup yields CDR1 PRHDT and CDR2 FYEKMQ (reference sequence). The CDR3 runs 16 residues. V gave up 3 bases and J gave up 7 bases; unmatched junction bases: 9. The CDR3 sequence is CASSFSWGQGGEKLFF. The CDR3 region has the DNA TGTGCCAGCAGCTTTTCTTGGGGACAGGGCGGTGAAAAACTGTTTTTT.

This clone showed up just once. The chain has TRBV7-2 and TRBJ2-1, with D tentatively TRBD1 (5 bases). CDR1 and CDR2 from the germline V gene are SGHTA and FQGNSA. The CDR3 sequence is 13 residues long. V lost 5 bases to trimming and J lost 5 bases, with 10 bases between them. The CDR3 protein is CASSTDRHNEQFF. For the CDR3, the DNA is TGTGCCAGCAGCACAGACAGACACAATGAGCAGTTCTTC.

This chain uses TRBV27 with TRBJ1-6, with D unclear. The ends were cut back, 5 bases at V and 7 bases at J, with 9 bases in the middle. This CDR3 comprises 13 residues. Germline-derived CDR1 and CDR2 are MNHEY and SMNVEV (reference sequence). The CDR3 nucleotides are TGTGCCAGCAGTACGCCGGACAATTCACCCCTCCACTTT. This sequence encodes CASSTPDNSPLHF.

This clone was counted only a few times. The V call is TRBV5-1, the J call TRBJ2-7, with 8 bases fitting TRBD1. This CDR3 is 16 amino acids long. Unmatched junction bases numbered 13, after V lost 5 bases and J lost 3 bases. CDR1 and CDR2 (germline): SGHRS, YFSETQ. CDR3 DNA: TGCGCCAGCAGGCCGACCTTCGGGACAGGTAACTACGAGCAGTACTTC. As protein: CASRPTFGTGNYEQYF.

The chain carries TRBV6-1 and TRBJ2-2, with 7 bases identical to TRBD1. V gave up 2 bases and J gave up 1 base; unmatched junction bases: 4. The CDR3 has 16 residues. Germline V lookup: CDR1 MNHNS, CDR2 SASEGT. CDR3 protein: CASSEWGQRNTGELFF. CDR3 coding DNA: TGTGCCAGCAGTGAATGGGGACAGAGGAACACCGGGGAGCTGTTTTTT.

In DNA, the CDR3 is TGTGCCAGCAGGTACGAGAGGGGGTATGGCTACACCTTC. Protein sequence: CASRYERGYGYTF. This sequence joins TRBV21-1 and TRBJ1-2; the D call TRBD1 from the table was never checked on the DNA. TRBV21-1 is described as a pseudogene. CDR3 length equals 13 residues.